This record concerns one T cell receptor beta chain sequence. This sample is drawn from a study of CD8 T cells in ankylosing spondylitis. The CDR3 is made up of 13 amino acids. V was cut by 5 bases and J by 3 bases, with 10 bases left in between. TCRdb called the 5' RACE reads again in MiXCR, with one record for every CDR3 protein. The sample records 310,000 or so distinct CDR3 sequences, around 19% being singletons. The specimen sequenced was blood, either unsorted or a sorted T cell fraction (not recorded which). This receptor was taken from a male donor with ankylosing spondylitis or in good health (not recorded which). The gene calls are TRBV12-3 or TRBV12-4 and TRBJ1-1; D unclear. The DNA for the CDR3 is TGTGCCAGCAGTACGAAAGCGCACACTGAAGCTTTCTTT. Amino acid sequence: CASSTKAHTEAFF.